The entry that follows covers one TCR beta chain sequence. The data originate from a study of blood T cell repertoires in COVID-19. Background on the study: Acute and convalescent COVID-19 specimens originated in the United States, Italy and Spain. Sources were T cells, B-cell-depleted T cells, or PBMCs; the material itself was cDNA or gDNA.

The CDR3 runs to 16 residues. The V gene's germline CDR1 is MNHEY and CDR2 SVGEGT. Trimming took 2 bases from V and 0 from J; bases not matched to a gene: 3. Authors' processing steps: Amplifying reference gene primers gave estimates of nucleated cell counts. The repertoire was sequenced with immunoSEQ multiplex PCR; TCRdb's copy has only in-frame clones and lacks some. Clonal size and the V and J genes are those of that table, whereas D and trimming came from the DNA. The sample lists about 250,000 clones, roughly 91% occurring once. The rearrangement links TRBV6-2 or TRBV6-3 to TRBJ2-1, with 8 bases lining up with TRBD2. This clonotype was sampled from a woman aged 40-49 years who had recovered from COVID-19. Input material: peripheral blood. CDR3 DNA: TGTGCCAGCAGTTACCGGACTAGCAGCTCCTACAATGAGCAGTTCTTC. Protein sequence: CASSYRTSSSYNEQFF.